One and the same sample provided the 20 T cell receptor beta chains below, sequenced in a study of blood T cell repertoires in COVID-19. This table comes from immunoSEQ multiplex PCR, and its TCRdb copy is limited to in-frame clones, with some not included. This sample has tens of thousands of clones, with 86% found just once. The specimen sequenced was peripheral blood. Receptors were obtained from a man in his fifties with active or convalescent COVID-19.

This chain uses TRBV29-1 with TRBJ2-3, with D perhaps TRBD2 (6 bases). Germline assignment: CDR1 SQVTM and CDR2 ANQGSEA. This CDR3 has 14 residues. V was clipped by 6 bases and J by 0 bases, with 13 bases between them. The CDR3 protein is CSVARDSSTDTQYF. CDR3 in DNA: TGCAGCGTCGCTCGGGACTCGAGCACAGATACGCAGTATTTT.

The V gene is TRBV5-1, the J gene TRBJ1-2; D remains unclear. Germline V lookup: CDR1 SGHRS, CDR2 YFSETQ. V lost 2 bases to trimming and J lost 0 bases, with 5 bases between them. The CDR3 loop spans 13 amino acids. CDR3 in DNA: TGCGCCAGCAGCTTAGAGGCTAACTATGGCTACACCTTC. This sequence encodes CASSLEANYGYTF.

This rearrangement joins TRBV10-3 to TRBJ1-3, with TRBD1 identical over 7 bases. The CDR3 totals 15 residues. The J segment lost 3 bases and the V segment lost 2 bases, leaving 4 bases of the junction unmatched. Germline V gene sequence: CDR1 ENHRY, CDR2 SYGVKD. This CDR3 is CAISESRDSGNTIYF. The CDR3 nucleotides read TGTGCCATCAGTGAGAGTCGGGACAGTGGAAACACCATATATTTT.

J is TRBJ1-1 and V is TRBV13, with D unresolved. The germline CDR1 and CDR2 sequences are PRHDT and FYEKMQ (reference sequence). The length of the CDR3 is 14 residues. V was shortened by 5 bases and J by 5 bases, with 15 bases between the two germline ends. In nucleotides, the CDR3 is TGTGCCAGCAGCCCCACCGGCGCGGGTACTGAAGCTTTCTTT. This encodes CASSPTGAGTEAFF.

To note about this clone: An end of the junction does not agree with germline; a read error may underlie this. This rearrangement joins TRBV6-5 to TRBJ2-1, with D perhaps TRBD1 (5 bases). The V gene's germline CDR1 is MNHEY and CDR2 SVGAGI. CDR3 length equals 14 residues. CDR3 sequence reads: CASSDSYRYNEQFF. DNA for the CDR3: TGTGCCAGCAGTGACTCTTACAGGTACAATGAGCAGTTCTTC.

This sequence joins TRBV7-2 and TRBJ2-3; TRBD2 matches 9 bases. J lost 6 bases, V lost 5 bases, and 6 bases had no gene match. The CDR3 spans 14 residues. Germline CDR1 is SGHTA and CDR2 is FQGNSA. CDR3 nucleotide sequence: TGTGCCAGCAGCGGTAGCGGGAGCTGGGATACGCAGTATTTT. This gives the protein CASSGSGSWDTQYF.

The rearrangement uses TRBV5-1 and TRBJ2-5, with 11 bases that match TRBD2. Germline trimming cut 5 bases from V and 4 bases from J; bases unmatched to any gene: 4. The CDR3 is 14 residues long. CDR1 is SGHRS and CDR2 is YFSETQ in the germline V gene. The CDR3 DNA reads TGCGCCAGCAGTCCCGGACTAGCGGGAGAGACCCAGTACTTC. Translated, it gives CASSPGLAGETQYF.

This chain links TRBV6-2 or TRBV6-3 with TRBJ2-3; a weak D match, TRBD1 (6 bases). The CDR3 sequence is 17 residues long. V lost 6 bases to trimming and J lost 1 base, with 20 bases between them. The germline V gene encodes CDR1 MNHEY and CDR2 SVGEGT. CDR3 amino acids: CASSRLLGGVGTDTQYF. In nucleotides, the CDR3 is TGTGCCAGCAGCCGCCTTCTAGGGGGTGTAGGCACAGATACGCAGTATTTT.

The chain is built from TRBV20-1 and TRBJ2-3, with D hard to call. Trimming pared 3 bases from V and 2 bases from J, leaving 9 bases between. The CDR3 sequence is 13 residues long. In germline, CDR1 is DFQATT, CDR2 SNEGSKA (reference sequence). CDR3 DNA: TGCAGTGCTAGTTCTCAACTCACAGATACGCAGTATTTT. Translated: CSASSQLTDTQYF.

The chain is built from TRBV19 and TRBJ1-5; D is undetermined. With 0 bases removed from V and 2 bases from J, the gap between germline ends came to 14 bases. Germline CDR1 reads LNHDA; CDR2 reads SQIVND (reference sequence). CDR3 size: 17 residues. The CDR3 DNA is TGTGCCAGTAGTATAGATTCTACCCCCCTTGGCAATCAGCCCCAGCATTTT. Translating it yields CASSIDSTPLGNQPQHF.

The chain couples TRBV5-5 to TRBJ1-5; 7 bases line up with TRBD1. Germline values: CDR1 SGHKS, CDR2 YYEKEE (reference sequence). Germline trimming cut 4 bases from V and 9 bases from J; bases unmatched to any gene: 10. CDR3 length equals 14 residues. The CDR3 sequence is CASSLGEGASPQHF. The DNA of the CDR3 is TGTGCCAGCAGCCTCGGAGAGGGGGCCTCGCCCCAGCATTTT.

V usage is TRBV4-1 and J usage is TRBJ2-2, with a weak D call TRBD1 (5 bases). Germline values: CDR1 MGHRA, CDR2 YSYEKL. The V gene lost 0 bases and the J gene lost 3 bases, with 11 bases spanning the gap. The CDR3 sequence is 16 residues long. The CDR3 DNA is TGCGCCAGCAGCCAAGATTTGTACAGGCACACCGGGGAGCTGTTTTTT. It codes for CASSQDLYRHTGELFF.

V gene TRBV7-8 combines with J gene TRBJ1-1, with D hard to call. The CDR3 has 13 residues. V was cut by 4 bases and J by 4 bases, with 10 bases left in between. CDR1 is SGHVS, CDR2 FQNEAQ, per germline. CDR3: CASSSGPSTEAFF. For the CDR3, the DNA is TGTGCCAGCAGCTCAGGCCCCAGCACTGAAGCTTTCTTT. Looking up the rest from reference TRBV7-8 and TRBJ1-1 gives the full variable domain: GAGVSQSPRYKVAKRGQDVALRCDPISGHVSLFWYQQALGQGPEFLTYFQNEAQLDKSGLPSDRFFAERPEGSVSTLKIQRTQQEDSAVYLCASSSGPSTEAFFGQGTRLTVV.

This clone was detected once. V is TRBV30 and J is TRBJ1-5, with no clear D. This CDR3 region has 14 residues. Trimming stripped 3 bases from V and 2 bases from J, with 11 bases between. Germline V gene lookup returns CDR1 GTSNPN and CDR2 SVGIG (reference sequence). Written as DNA, the CDR3 is TGTGCCTGGAGGGGCCCAGGTCGCAATCAGCCCCAGCATTTT. It codes for CAWRGPGRNQPQHF.

This clone was seen only a few times. DNA for the CDR3: TGCAGCGTTGAAGATAGGGACAGGGGCTCCTACGAGCAGTACTTC. Translating it yields CSVEDRDRGSYEQYF. The chain links TRBV29-1 to TRBJ2-7; 10 nucleotides match TRBD1. The CDR3 has 15 amino acids. Losses at the gene ends were 0 bases for V and 0 bases for J; bases not matched to a gene: 2. Germline loops: CDR1 SQVTM, CDR2 ANQGSEA.

This chain uses TRBV24-1 with TRBJ2-5; 9 bases agree with TRBD1. The germline CDR1 and CDR2 sequences are KGHDR and SFDVKD. The ends lost 4 bases at V and 5 bases at J; junction bases unmatched: 7. This CDR3 contains 15 residues. CDR3 sequence reads: CATSELQGAGETQYF. CDR3 nucleotides: TGTGCCACCAGTGAACTACAGGGGGCAGGGGAGACCCAGTACTTC.

The rearrangement joins TRBV28 to TRBJ2-1; 11 bases agree with TRBD2. Germline V CDR1 and CDR2: MDHEN, SYDVKM. V was pared by 6 bases and J by 7 bases, with 8 bases of the junction left unmatched. The CDR3 runs to 15 residues. The CDR3 loop reads CASRPLAGVLNEQFF. The CDR3 DNA sequence: TGTGCCAGCAGGCCACTAGCGGGAGTCTTAAATGAGCAGTTCTTC.

J is TRBJ1-2 and V is TRBV10-3; D is undetermined. The CDR3 is 14 residues long. The V gene lost 5 bases and the J gene lost 5 bases, with 15 bases spanning the gap. CDR1 and CDR2 (germline): ENHRY, SYGVKD. The DNA of the CDR3 is TGTGCCATCAGTCAGGAGGGCGGACTATATGGCTACACCTTC. Translated: CAISQEGGLYGYTF.

This clone appeared once. This chain uses TRBV4-1 with TRBJ2-6; 8 nucleotides match TRBD1. The J segment lost 2 bases and the V segment lost 0 bases, leaving 15 bases of the junction unmatched. Germline loops: CDR1 MGHRA, CDR2 YSYEKL. The CDR3 is 21 amino acids. CDR3 region: CASSQDQPGTGTPPGANVLTF. Here the CDR3 DNA reads TGCGCCAGCAGCCAAGATCAGCCGGGGACAGGAACACCCCCTGGGGCCAACGTCCTGACTTTC.

The V call is TRBV10-3, the J call TRBJ2-1, with D perhaps TRBD2 (6 bases). Germline lookup yields CDR1 ENHRY and CDR2 SYGVKD. V lost 6 bases and J lost 1, with 22 bases in between. The CDR3 covers 18 residues. The DNA for the CDR3 is TGTGCCATCAGACCCCTCCTTAACGGGAGTTTTTCCTACAATGAGCAGTTCTTC. Amino acid sequence: CAIRPLLNGSFSYNEQFF.